This T cell receptor (beta chain) was recovered during a study of control samples from healthy donors and cancer patients. The CDR3 has 12 amino acids. Germline values: CDR1 MNHNY, CDR2 SVGAGI (reference sequence). Trimming took off 4 bases at V and 5 bases at J, with 6 bases between the two ends. TCRdb's table, derived via immunoSEQ multiplex PCR, lists solely in-frame clones and lacks some. The repertoire has 94,000 or so clones, about four fifths of them found once; the top ten carry about 38%. This rearrangement joins TRBV6-6 to TRBJ1-5; D not certain. This receptor was obtained from a man aged 65 to 79 with lung cancer. The sequenced sample was PBMCs. The CDR3 DNA follows: TGTGCCAGCAGTTTCGGGGATCAGCCCCAGCATTTT. The encoded protein is CASSFGDQPQHF.